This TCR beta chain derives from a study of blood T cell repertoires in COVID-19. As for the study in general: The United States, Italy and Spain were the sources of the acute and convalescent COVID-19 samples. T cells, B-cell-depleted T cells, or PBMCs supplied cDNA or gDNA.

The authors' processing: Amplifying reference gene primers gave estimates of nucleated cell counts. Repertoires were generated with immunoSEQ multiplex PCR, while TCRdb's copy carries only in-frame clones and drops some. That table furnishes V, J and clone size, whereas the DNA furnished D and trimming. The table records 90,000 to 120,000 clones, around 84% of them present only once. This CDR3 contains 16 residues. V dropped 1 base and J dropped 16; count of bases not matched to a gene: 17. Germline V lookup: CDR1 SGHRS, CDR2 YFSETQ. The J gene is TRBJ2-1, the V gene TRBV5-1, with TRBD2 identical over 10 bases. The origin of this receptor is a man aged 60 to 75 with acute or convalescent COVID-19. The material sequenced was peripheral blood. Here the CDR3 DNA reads TGCGCCAGCAGCTTGCGACCCGGGACTAGCGCCCAGGTGCCATTCTTC. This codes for CASSLRPGTSAQVPFF.